The clone carrying this TCR beta chain came up many times. The antigen is unknown. These data come from a study of breast tumors, draining lymph nodes, adjacent tissues. Broader study findings: Compared with lymph nodes, tumors were less diverse; compared with nontumor tissue, more. Tumor T cell lymph node origin was a supported hypothesis, not proven. Findings are consistent with lymph node origin and intratumoral expansion of most tumor T cells.

TCRdb reprocessed the multiplex PCR reads with MiXCR, giving one entry per CDR3 protein. Seen here are roughly 32,000 distinct CDR3 sequences, approximately 37% observed once, and the top ten hold approximately 10%. The sample consisted of breast tumor tissue. The TCR was taken from a female donor with breast cancer. Some clones in this sample may be carry-over from other donors' samples.

In DNA form, the CDR3 reads TGTGCCATCAGGGGCCAAGGGGCCGGAAGGAACACCGGGGAGCTGTTTTTT. It yields the protein CAIRGQGAGRNTGELFF. V gene TRBV10-3 combines with J gene TRBJ2-2; tentative D call: TRBD1 (5 bases). V dropped 6 bases and J dropped 1 base, with 18 bases sitting between them. Looked up from germline, CDR1 is ENHRY and CDR2 is SYGVKD. The CDR3 length is 17 residues.